This T cell receptor beta chain was recorded in a study of T cell repertoires in cytomegalovirus infection. Study at large: Indications of both CMV infection and matching HLA type were provided by public TCR beta signatures. Study-wide findings and caveats: The cumulative frequency of public TCR beta families distinguished individuals who carried CMV together with the relevant HLA. Clonotypes of TCR beta that were HLA-C-restricted and CMV-specific dominated the ex vivo response.

The V and J ends lost 5 bases and 1 base respectively, with 11 bases between them. CDR1 PRHDT and CDR2 FYEKMQ come from the germline V gene (reference sequence). This CDR3 is 14 amino acids long. TCRdb processed the reads anew with MiXCR; each CDR3 protein has one entry. The table records approximately 500,000 distinct CDR3 sequences, approximately 17% of them present only once. This clonotype has at least ten counts. Its antigen remains unidentified. The gene calls are TRBV13 and TRBJ1-1; D might be TRBD1 (5 bases). This clonotype was obtained from a human donor in good health (CMV status not recorded). Some clones in this sample may be carry-over from other donors' samples. The sample consisted of CD8+ T cells from PBMCs. CDR3 in amino acids: CASSLGRRNTEAFF. CDR3 sequence (DNA): TGTGCCAGCAGCCTGGGACGGCGGAACACTGAAGCTTTCTTT.